The 27 T cell receptor beta chains reported below all come from one sample, sequenced in a study of identical twins listed by TCRdb under 2016. Preparation of the library involved 5' RACE. The run used an Illumina HiSeq 2000. Using fastp at Q25 and MiXCR, TCRdb reprocessed the public reads and kept productive beta chains. Each entry is one CDR3 protein sequence, shown with its most common DNA and genes. The sample data list around 570,000 distinct CDR3 sequences, and 9.5% to 10% of these were observed just once. Roughly 3% of the sample belongs to the ten largest clones. The data also belong to a second study, concerning yellow fever vaccine responses in identical twins.

The sequenced sample was PBMCs. The receptors shown here come from a woman aged 18-29 years in good health.

This clonotype was detected many times. The genes are TRBV15 and TRBJ2-3; 7 nucleotides align to TRBD1. CDR1 and CDR2 from the germline V gene are LNHNV and YYDKDF (reference sequence). J gave up 2 bases and V 8 bases, and 4 bases lay outside the gene matches. The CDR3 runs to 13 residues. CDR3 DNA: TGTGCCACCGGACAGGAGAACACAGATACGCAGTATTTT. It is translated as CATGQENTDTQYF.

This clonotype was detected only a few times. One end of the junction is discordant with germline, which a read error may explain. V and J are TRBV10-3 and TRBJ2-3; no firm D call. This CDR3 contains 11 residues. Germline V gene sequence: CDR1 ENHRY, CDR2 SYGVKD. For the CDR3, the DNA is TGTGCCATCAGCACTTCAGATACCCAGTATTTT. It encodes CAISTSDTQYF.

With respect to this clonotype: One end of the junction fails to match germline, which may point to a read error. This chain connects TRBV7-9 to TRBJ2-1, with a possible D match to TRBD1 (5 bases). This CDR3 region has 12 residues. Germline assignment: CDR1 SEHNR and CDR2 FQNEAQ (reference sequence). CDR3 bases: TGTGCCAGCAACTTAGGGGACAATGAGCAGTTCTTC. Translating gives CASNLGDNEQFF.

This clonotype has only a few counts. This chain uses TRBV28 with TRBJ2-1, with 10 bases that match TRBD2. The germline CDR1 and CDR2 sequences are MDHEN and SYDVKM. The CDR3 loop spans 16 amino acids. The V and J ends lost 3 bases and 4 bases, in that order; junction bases with no gene match: 6. CDR3 loop: CASSLPRLAGYNEQFF. The CDR3 DNA sequence: TGTGCCAGCAGTTTGCCCCGACTAGCGGGTTACAATGAGCAGTTCTTC.

The chain employs TRBV6-2 or TRBV6-3 and TRBJ2-1, with TRBD2 identical over 8 bases. CDR1 and CDR2 from the germline V gene are MNHEY and SVGEGT. CDR3 length equals 16 residues. V lost 0 bases to trimming and J lost 8 bases; unmatched junction nucleotides: 9. The CDR3 loop reads CASSYSAGAPSHEQFF. The CDR3, as DNA: TGTGCCAGCAGTTACTCAGCGGGGGCGCCTTCGCATGAGCAGTTCTTC.

The chain carries TRBV15 and TRBJ2-3, with no clear D. Trimming took off 4 bases at V and 6 bases at J, with 11 bases between the two ends. Germline V gene lookup returns CDR1 LNHNV and CDR2 YYDKDF (reference sequence). This CDR3 region has 13 residues. The CDR3 DNA is TGTGCCACCAGCATATTCCTGACGGATACGCAGTATTTT. This gives the protein CATSIFLTDTQYF.

This clonotype was recorded many times. The chain has TRBV6-5 and TRBJ2-3; 9 nucleotides align to TRBD1. Trimming removed 4 bases from V and 6 bases from J; junction bases left unmatched: 8. CDR1 and CDR2 (germline): MNHEY, SVGAGI. This CDR3 contains 15 residues. CDR3 amino acids: CASSLNRGLVDTQYF. The CDR3, as DNA: TGTGCCAGCAGTTTGAACAGGGGGCTAGTCGATACGCAGTATTTT.

This clonotype was counted ten times or more. V usage is TRBV6-2 or TRBV6-3 and J usage is TRBJ2-7; no clear D. CDR1 and CDR2 (germline): MNHEY, SVGEGT. Trimming pared 0 bases from V and 4 bases from J, leaving 7 bases between. The CDR3 runs 13 residues. CDR3 in DNA: TGTGCCAGCAGTTACTCGAGGAGTTACGAGCAGTACTTC. It encodes CASSYSRSYEQYF.

In its sample, this clonotype was seen a few times. The chain carries TRBV7-9 and TRBJ2-7; 9 bases are a match to TRBD1. CDR1 is SEHNR, CDR2 FQNEAQ, per germline (reference sequence). The J segment lost 3 bases and the V segment lost 4 bases, leaving 7 bases of the junction unmatched. The CDR3 is 15 amino acids. The CDR3 reads CASSSGTGSFYEQYF. CDR3 nucleotides: TGTGCCAGCAGCTCCGGGACAGGGAGTTTCTACGAGCAGTACTTC.

This clonotype was recorded a few times. The chain is built from TRBV29-1 and TRBJ2-3, with D perhaps matching TRBD2 (6 bases). The V end lost 3 bases, the J end lost 0 bases, and 13 bases lay between the germline ends. The CDR3 contains 15 residues. Germline lookup yields CDR1 SQVTM and CDR2 ANQGSEA. The DNA of the CDR3 is TGCAGCGTTGAGGTAGCGGAACCTAGCACAGATACGCAGTATTTT. Translation: CSVEVAEPSTDTQYF.

The J gene is TRBJ2-1, the V gene TRBV20-1; TRBD2 aligns across 7 bases. Per germline, CDR1 DFQATT and CDR2 SNEGSKA (reference sequence). The length of the CDR3 is 16 residues. The trim removed 3 bases at V and 2 bases at J, leaving 10 bases unmatched. The CDR3 DNA reads TGCAGTGCTAGCTCCGGGAGTCTAGCGGCCTACAATGAGCAGTTCTTC. Protein: CSASSGSLAAYNEQFF.

This clonotype was seen at least ten times. This chain connects TRBV27 to TRBJ2-3, with TRBD1 matching over 8 bases. This CDR3 comprises 18 residues. J gave up 2 bases and V 5 bases, and 15 bases lay outside the gene matches. Germline CDR1 MNHEY, CDR2 SMNVEV (reference sequence). In nucleotides, the CDR3 is TGTGCCAGCAGTCGAGGACAGGGTCAACAATTGTTCACAGATACGCAGTATTTT. Translated: CASSRGQGQQLFTDTQYF.

This clonotype has ten or more counts. V gene TRBV12-3 or TRBV12-4 combines with J gene TRBJ1-5; D is uncertain. V was trimmed by 4 bases and J by 6 bases, leaving 4 bases between them. The CDR3 length is 11 residues. The CDR3 spells CASSSSQPQHF. The CDR3 region has the DNA TGTGCCAGCAGTTCCAGTCAGCCCCAGCATTTT.

This clonotype showed up just a few times. The rearrangement links TRBV12-3 or TRBV12-4 to TRBJ1-1; no definite D call. The ends were cut back, 2 bases at V and 6 bases at J, with 10 bases in the middle. CDR3 size: 13 residues. The CDR3 nucleotides read TGTGCCAGCAGTTTACTTAAGCGTCCTGAAGCTTTCTTT. It codes for CASSLLKRPEAFF.

This chain connects TRBV7-9 to TRBJ2-7; tentative D call: TRBD2 (6 bases). V was pared by 5 bases and J by 3 bases, with 14 bases between. The germline CDR1 and CDR2 sequences are SEHNR and FQNEAQ (reference sequence). The length of the CDR3 is 14 residues. CDR3 loop: CASSTVSGIYEQYF. CDR3 nucleotide sequence: TGTGCCAGCAGCACGGTTAGCGGAATCTACGAGCAGTACTTC.

The chain combines TRBV20-1 with TRBJ2-4, with D unclear. This CDR3 contains 15 residues. V was shortened by 5 bases and J by 0 bases, with 14 bases between the two germline ends. The germline V gene encodes CDR1 DFQATT and CDR2 SNEGSKA (reference sequence). CDR3 bases: TGCAGTGCTCCCTTCTCGGGCGTAGCCAAAAACATTCAGTACTTC. Residues: CSAPFSGVAKNIQYF.

The chain is built from TRBV11-1 and TRBJ2-7; 8 bases map to TRBD1. This CDR3 spans 15 amino acids. With V trimmed by 5 bases and J by 5 bases, 11 bases remained unmatched. The V gene's germline CDR1 is SGHAT and CDR2 FQDESV (reference sequence). The CDR3 here is CASSPVPQGAHEQYF. The CDR3 region has the DNA TGTGCCAGCAGCCCTGTCCCGCAGGGGGCTCACGAGCAGTACTTC. Together with reference TRBV11-1 and TRBJ2-7, the CDR3 gives the full variable domain: EAEVAQSPRYKITEKSQAVAFWCDPISGHATLYWYRQILGQGPELLVQFQDESVVDDSQLPKDRFSAERLKGVDSTLKIQPAELGDSAMYLCASSPVPQGAHEQYFGPGTRLTVT.

This sequence joins TRBV7-2 and TRBJ2-1, with D possibly TRBD2 on 6 matching bases. There are 15 residues in the CDR3. CDR1 and CDR2 (germline): SGHTA, FQGNSA. V was shortened by 6 bases and J by 4 bases, with 16 bases between the two germline ends. The chain's CDR3 is CASSFGTGLYNEQFF. CDR3 bases: TGTGCCAGCAGTTTCGGGACTGGCCTTTACAATGAGCAGTTCTTC.

Ten or more counts support this clonotype. CDR3 sequence (DNA): TGTGCCATCAGTGAGCGGAGACGGGGGGGCCTGGACACCGGGGAGCTGTTTTTT. Translated, it gives CAISERRRGGLDTGELFF. The V and J genes are TRBV10-3 and TRBJ2-2, with TRBD2 identical over 8 bases. This CDR3 comprises 18 residues. The ends lost 2 bases at V and 3 bases at J; junction bases unmatched: 11. Germline CDR1 ENHRY, CDR2 SYGVKD.

At least ten counts were recorded for this clonotype. The gene calls are TRBV29-1 and TRBJ2-5, with 9 bases identical to TRBD1. Trimming took 0 bases from V and 5 from J; bases not matched to a gene: 10. Germline V CDR1 and CDR2: SQVTM, ANQGSEA. The CDR3 has 16 amino acids. The CDR3 region is CSVEEPGGQGRETQYF. The CDR3 DNA reads TGCAGCGTTGAAGAACCTGGAGGACAGGGGAGGGAGACCCAGTACTTC.

CDR3 region: CASSLGVRSITDTQYF. As DNA, the CDR3 is TGTGCCAGCAGCTTAGGGGTTCGGTCGATCACAGATACGCAGTATTTT. The chain recombines TRBV7-6 with TRBJ2-3; D remains unclear. The germline V gene has CDR1 SGHVS and CDR2 FNYEAQ. CDR3 size: 16 residues. V was pared by 1 base and J by 2 bases, with 13 bases between.

This clonotype was seen more than once but under ten times. The chain recombines TRBV5-1 with TRBJ2-7; 7 bases line up with TRBD1. Germline-derived CDR1 and CDR2 are SGHRS and YFSETQ. V was pared by 6 bases and J by 1 base, with 4 bases of the junction left unmatched. The CDR3 is 13 amino acids. CDR3 sequence: CASKGGTSYEQYF. The CDR3 nucleotides read TGCGCCAGCAAAGGGGGCACGTCCTACGAGCAGTACTTC. Full variable domain (missing parts from reference TRBV5-1 and TRBJ2-7): KAGVTQTPRYLIKTRGQQVTLSCSPISGHRSVSWYQQTPGQGLQFLFEYFSETQRNKGNFPGRFSGRQFSNSRSEMNVSTLELGDSALYLCASKGGTSYEQYFGPGTRLTVT.

CDR3: CASSVSTGGSEQFF. The CDR3, as DNA: TGTGCCAGCAGCGTGTCAACAGGGGGCAGTGAGCAGTTCTTC. V and J are TRBV7-9 and TRBJ2-1; 9 bases map to TRBD1. Germline trimming cut 5 bases from V and 9 bases from J; bases unmatched to any gene: 8. Germline values: CDR1 SEHNR, CDR2 FQNEAQ (reference sequence). CDR3 size: 14 residues.

This clonotype came up many times. The chain couples TRBV29-1 to TRBJ2-3, with 9 bases fitting TRBD1. The CDR3 spans 14 residues. V lost 6 bases and J lost 5; bases outside the gene matches: 9. The germline CDR1 and CDR2 sequences are SQVTM and ANQGSEA. The CDR3, as DNA: TGCAGCGTGCATGGGACAGGGTCGGTAGATACGCAGTATTTT. The encoded protein is CSVHGTGSVDTQYF.

The chain is built from TRBV24-1 and TRBJ1-5, with TRBD1 identical over 10 bases. The junction had 4 bases not matched to a gene; V was cut back by 3 bases and J by 3 bases. The CDR3 is 16 residues long. The germline V gene has CDR1 KGHDR and CDR2 SFDVKD. CDR3 nucleotides: TGTGCCACCAGTGATACGGGACAGGGGAACAATCAGCCCCAGCATTTT. This sequence encodes CATSDTGQGNNQPQHF.

This clonotype occurred many times. The genes are TRBV20-1 and TRBJ1-1; D possibly corresponds to TRBD1 (5 bases). The CDR3 has 10 amino acids. CDR1 is DFQATT, CDR2 SNEGSKA, per germline (reference sequence). V lost 6 bases, J lost 7 bases, and 9 bases lay in between. This chain's CDR3 is CSAGDDEAFF. As DNA, the CDR3 is TGCAGTGCGGGGGACGATGAAGCTTTCTTT.

The chain links TRBV6-5 to TRBJ2-1; no reliable D call. The CDR3 is 16 amino acids. Trimming left V 0 bases short and J 9 bases short, with 18 bases between. The V gene's germline CDR1 is MNHEY and CDR2 SVGAGI. The CDR3 protein is CASSYSISVNPIEQFF. The DNA for the CDR3 is TGTGCCAGCAGTTACTCGATTTCCGTCAATCCCATTGAGCAGTTCTTC.